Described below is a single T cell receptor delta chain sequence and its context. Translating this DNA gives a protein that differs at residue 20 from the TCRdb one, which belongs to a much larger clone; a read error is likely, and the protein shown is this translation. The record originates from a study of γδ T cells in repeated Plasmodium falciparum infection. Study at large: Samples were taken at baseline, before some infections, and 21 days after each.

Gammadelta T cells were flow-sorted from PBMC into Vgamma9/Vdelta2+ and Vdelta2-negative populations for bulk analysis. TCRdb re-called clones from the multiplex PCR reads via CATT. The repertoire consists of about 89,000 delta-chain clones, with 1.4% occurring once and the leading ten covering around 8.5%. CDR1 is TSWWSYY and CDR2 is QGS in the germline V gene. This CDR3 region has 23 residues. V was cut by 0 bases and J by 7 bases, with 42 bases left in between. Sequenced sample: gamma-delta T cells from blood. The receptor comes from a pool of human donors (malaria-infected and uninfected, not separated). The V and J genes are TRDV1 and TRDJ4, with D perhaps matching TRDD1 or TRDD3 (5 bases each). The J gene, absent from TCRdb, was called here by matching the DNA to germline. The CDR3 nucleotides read TGTGCTCTTGGGGAACTAATTAGTAGCCCAATATACGAAATCTGGGATTTGACGGGACTCCTGATCTTT. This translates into CALGELISSPIYEIWDLTGLLIF.